The 24 T cell receptor beta chains below were found in one sample sequenced in a study of blood T cell repertoires in COVID-19. The protocol was immunoSEQ multiplex PCR, while the TCRdb copy is restricted to in-frame clones and leaves out a portion. Here the sample spans hundreds of thousands of clones, more than 75% being singletons. Sequences were obtained from PBMCs or T cells enriched from blood (not recorded which). The source of these receptors is a young man who had recovered from COVID-19.

The genes are TRBV7-2 and TRBJ1-5; 7 bases are shared with TRBD1. Trimming removed 5 bases from V and 6 bases from J; junction bases left unmatched: 13. Germline values: CDR1 SGHTA, CDR2 FQGNSA. The CDR3 has 16 residues. The CDR3, as DNA: TGTGCCAGCAGCGGGGCGACAGGGAGGATCATTCAGCCCCAGCATTTT. Translating it yields CASSGATGRIIQPQHF.

This chain links TRBV5-4 with TRBJ1-1; TRBD1 matches 7 bases. Germline values: CDR1 SGHNT, CDR2 YYREEE (reference sequence). CDR3 length: 15 amino acids. V lost 3 bases, J lost 2 bases, and 7 bases stayed unmatched. The CDR3 spells CASSWTGTENTEAFF. CDR3 DNA: TGTGCCAGCAGCTGGACCGGGACAGAAAACACTGAAGCTTTCTTT.

This sequence joins TRBV2 and TRBJ1-1; D is perhaps TRBD1 (5 bases). Germline V gene data show CDR1 as SNHLY and CDR2 as FYNNEI. The CDR3 contains 13 residues. Between the trimmed V and J ends, which lost 4 bases and 1 base, there was a span of 7 bases. Here the CDR3 reads CASSGGGNTEAFF. CDR3 in DNA: TGTGCCAGCAGTGGGGGCGGGAACACTGAAGCTTTCTTT.

The J gene is TRBJ1-2, the V gene TRBV28, with D maybe TRBD1 (5 bases). The CDR3 runs to 17 residues. Trimming left V 1 base short and J 0 bases short, with 15 bases between. The V gene's germline CDR1 is MDHEN and CDR2 SYDVKM. CDR3 nucleotides: TGTGCCAGCAGTTTATATGGGGAACAGACAGCTAACTATGGCTACACCTTC. It codes for CASSLYGEQTANYGYTF.

The V and J genes are TRBV9 and TRBJ2-1, with 9 bases fitting TRBD2. This CDR3 is built from 16 residues. V shed 0 bases, J shed 8 bases, and the junction held 9 bases outside the gene matches. Germline V CDR1 and CDR2: SGDLS, YYNGEE. The CDR3 sequence: CASSVGSGTSRYEQFF. CDR3 sequence (DNA): TGTGCCAGCAGCGTAGGTTCGGGGACTAGCCGGTATGAGCAGTTCTTC.

The gene calls are TRBV6-5 and TRBJ1-6; D is possibly TRBD1 (6 bases). CDR3 length equals 16 residues. Trimming cost V 2 bases and J 3 bases, with 11 bases left between them. Germline assignment: CDR1 MNHEY and CDR2 SVGAGI. The CDR3 region has the DNA TGTGCCAGCAGTTACACAGGGTCCCACTATAATTCACCCCTCCACTTT. It encodes CASSYTGSHYNSPLHF.

The rearrangement joins TRBV5-6 to TRBJ1-2; D is unresolved. The CDR3 is 15 residues long. Trimming removed 0 bases at V and 0 bases at J, with 9 bases between. Germline CDR1 SGHDT, CDR2 YYEEEE. Written as DNA, the CDR3 is TGTGCCAGCAGCTTGGTCGGTCCTCCTAACTATGGCTACACCTTC. It yields the protein CASSLVGPPNYGYTF.

The chain joins TRBV19 to TRBJ2-3; D not certain. CDR3 length: 13 amino acids. The ends were cut back, 10 bases at V and 1 base at J, with 12 bases in the middle. CDR1 is LNHDA and CDR2 is SQIVND in the germline V gene (reference sequence). The CDR3 loop is CATRLEGTDTQYF. The CDR3 DNA sequence: TGTGCCACTCGCCTAGAGGGCACAGATACGCAGTATTTT.

CDR3 nucleotides: TGTGCCAGCAGTGAACCCCCGGGACACCTTAATTCACCCCTCCACTTT. Protein sequence: CASSEPPGHLNSPLHF. This chain links TRBV2 with TRBJ1-6; a possible D gene is TRBD1 (6 bases). From germline, CDR1 is SNHLY and CDR2 FYNNEI. This CDR3 region has 16 residues. Trimming took 2 bases from V and 6 from J, leaving 14 bases between them.

The count of this clone is one. The V and J genes are TRBV24-1 and TRBJ2-1; 13 positions match TRBD2. With 9 bases clipped from V and 3 bases from J, the junction kept 19 bases outside the gene matches. CDR1 KGHDR and CDR2 SFDVKD come from the germline V gene. The CDR3 loop spans 20 amino acids. CDR3 DNA sequence: TGTGCCACCGGGGTGTCGGCGGACAGGGGGACTAGCGGGATCTACAATGAGCAGTTCTTC. It codes for CATGVSADRGTSGIYNEQFF.

The chain carries TRBV9 and TRBJ2-1; D might be TRBD2 (5 bases). The germline V gene encodes CDR1 SGDLS and CDR2 YYNGEE. V was shortened by 0 bases and J by 2 bases, with 12 bases between the two germline ends. The CDR3 extends over 16 amino acids. In DNA form, the CDR3 reads TGTGCCAGCAGCGTAGATCGAGCGGCGGCCTACAATGAGCAGTTCTTC. Residues: CASSVDRAAAYNEQFF.

The chain uses TRBV12-3 or TRBV12-4 and TRBJ1-5, with D tentatively TRBD1 (5 bases). The CDR3 is 13 amino acids. The ends were cut back, 7 bases at V and 6 bases at J, with 13 bases in the middle. In nucleotides, the CDR3 is TGTGCCAGCACAAGGGGAGGCAGTCAGCCCCAGCATTTT. Amino acids: CASTRGGSQPQHF.

The chain combines TRBV10-3 with TRBJ1-1; 7 nucleotides align to TRBD1. Germline lookup yields CDR1 ENHRY and CDR2 SYGVKD. CDR3 length: 12 residues. CDR3 sequence (DNA): TGTGCTCTCAGGGGGGAGGACACTGAAGCTTTCTTT. As protein: CALRGEDTEAFF.

The chain couples TRBV6-1 to TRBJ2-1; tentatively, D is TRBD2 (5 bases). This CDR3 is built from 15 residues. The ends were cut back, 0 bases at V and 7 bases at J, with 13 bases in the middle. The germline CDR1 and CDR2 sequences are MNHNS and SASEGT. The CDR3, as DNA: TGTGCCAGCAGTGAAGCCTTGAACGGGATGAATGAGCAGTTCTTC. Translation: CASSEALNGMNEQFF.

This clone was counted only a few times. A junction end diverges from the germline sequence, so it may reflect a read error. The chain links TRBV7-7 to TRBJ2-2; 12 nucleotides line up with TRBD2. CDR3 size: 17 residues. Germline CDR1 SSHAT, CDR2 FNYEAQ (reference sequence). The CDR3, as DNA: TGTGCTAGCAGCTTAGGGCGGCTAGCGGGAGGGCCCGGGGAGCTGTTTTTT. Amino acid sequence: CASSLGRLAGGPGELFF.

This chain links TRBV20-1 with TRBJ1-6; 7 bases agree with TRBD1. Germline assignment: CDR1 DFQATT and CDR2 SNEGSKA (reference sequence). Trimming cost V 3 bases and J 10 bases; bases outside gene matches: 9. CDR3 length: 14 amino acids. This chain's CDR3 is CSASGQVLGSPLHF. The CDR3 region has the DNA TGCAGTGCTAGTGGACAGGTTCTTGGGTCACCCCTCCACTTT.

The rearrangement joins TRBV7-9 to TRBJ1-6, with D possibly TRBD1 on 6 matching bases. V was cut by 5 bases and J by 0 bases, with 11 bases left in between. This CDR3 has 16 residues. Germline V gene lookup returns CDR1 SEHNR and CDR2 FQNEAQ (reference sequence). CDR3 residues: CASSRDTSSYNSPLHF. The CDR3 nucleotides are TGTGCCAGCAGCCGGGACACTAGCTCCTATAATTCACCCCTCCACTTT. The full variable domain, in which reference TRBV7-9 and TRBJ1-6 provide the parts outside the CDR3, is DTGVSQNPRHKITKRGQNVTFRCDPISEHNRLYWYRQTLGQGPEFLTYFQNEAQLEKSRLLSDRFSAERPKGSFSTLEIQRTEQGDSAMYLCASSRDTSSYNSPLHFGNGTRLTVT.

This chain links TRBV6-6 with TRBJ1-5; 11 bases are shared with TRBD1. The trim removed 7 bases at V and 4 bases at J, leaving 6 bases unmatched. Per the germline V gene, CDR1 is MNHNY and CDR2 is SVGAGI (reference sequence). The CDR3 runs to 15 residues. The CDR3 loop reads CASNAGTGGNQPQHF. The DNA of the CDR3 is TGTGCCAGCAACGCCGGGACAGGGGGTAATCAGCCCCAGCATTTT.

About this clone: This specimen includes other DNA sequences encoding the same CDR3. The chain links TRBV24-1 to TRBJ2-3, with 10 bases aligning to TRBD2. The CDR3 has 17 amino acids. J lost 0 bases, V lost 1 base, and 3 bases had no gene match. CDR1 KGHDR and CDR2 SFDVKD come from the germline V gene. CDR3 amino acids: CATSDFWTSGSTDTQYF. The CDR3 nucleotides read TGTGCCACCAGTGATTTTTGGACTAGCGGAAGCACAGATACGCAGTATTTT.

V gene TRBV7-8 combines with J gene TRBJ2-3; TRBD1 is a possible D gene (5 bases). Trimming removed 1 base at V and 2 bases at J, with 13 bases between. Germline V CDR1 and CDR2: SGHVS, FQNEAQ. The CDR3 is made up of 16 amino acids. In DNA, the CDR3 is TGTGCCAGCAGCTTAGAAAGGACAATTCACACAGATACGCAGTATTTT. This codes for CASSLERTIHTDTQYF.

This chain joins TRBV18 and TRBJ1-1, with unresolved D. V was clipped by 2 bases and J by 1 base, with 8 bases between them. The CDR3 has 14 residues. Germline V gives CDR1 KGHSH, CDR2 LQKENI. CDR3 loop: CASSPMAENTEAFF. In nucleotides, the CDR3 is TGTGCCAGCTCACCAATGGCAGAGAACACTGAAGCTTTCTTT. Filled out from reference TRBV18 and TRBJ1-1, the complete variable domain reads NAGVMQNPRHLVRRRGQEARLRCSPMKGHSHVYWYRQLPEEGLKFMVYLQKENIIDESGMPKERFSAEFPKEGPSILRIQQVVRGDSAAYFCASSPMAENTEAFFGQGTRLTVV.

The chain has TRBV2 and TRBJ2-3; D is possibly TRBD1 (6 bases). V was pared by 10 bases and J by 5 bases, with 16 bases between. Per germline, CDR1 SNHLY and CDR2 FYNNEI. The CDR3 sequence is 13 residues long. The CDR3 here is CATTGLVGDTQYF. The CDR3 region has the DNA TGTGCCACCACAGGGTTAGTAGGAGATACGCAGTATTTT.

The chain recombines TRBV9 with TRBJ1-2; 9 nucleotides agree with TRBD1. The CDR3 is made up of 15 amino acids. Germline CDR1 is SGDLS and CDR2 is YYNGEE. The junction had 13 bases not matched to a gene; V was cut back by 4 bases and J by 9 bases. This CDR3 is CASSPSEPGQGRYTF. The CDR3 bases are TGTGCCAGCAGCCCGAGTGAACCGGGACAGGGCCGCTACACCTTC.

V is TRBV11-2 and J is TRBJ2-2, with unresolved D. Trimming left V 8 bases short and J 3 bases short, with 13 bases between. This CDR3 is built from 14 residues. Germline CDR1 and CDR2: SGHAT and FQNNGV. In DNA form, the CDR3 reads TGTGCCAGCCTTAGTCGAGGAGACACCGGGGAGCTGTTTTTT. It encodes CASLSRGDTGELFF.